This TCR beta chain originates from a study of T cells in localized non-small cell lung cancer. Study-level points and caveats: Greater blood T cell density accompanied longer overall survival. For the top 100 tumor clones, a median roughly 53 also appeared in adjacent lung. Heterogeneity remains possible, as sequencing covered one tumor region only. Adjacent uninvolved lung had the highest clonality, suggesting focused antigen responses.

Assay used: immunoSEQ multiplex PCR; TCRdb lists only in-frame clones, some missing. The table has roughly 61,000 clones, about four fifths seen once. V gave up 0 bases and J gave up 6 bases; unmatched junction bases: 6. Germline V gene data show CDR1 as LGHNA and CDR2 as YNFKEQ. The CDR3 is 15 residues long. In the case of this clone: No antigen is known for it.

The source of this sequence is a man aged 40 to 75 with stage II lung adenocarcinoma. The V gene is TRBV4-2, the J gene TRBJ1-2, with 8 bases fitting TRBD1. The material sequenced was PBMCs, taken before any cancer treatment. The CDR3 bases are TGTGCCAGCAGCCAAGAACGACAGGGGTTGAATGGCTACACCTTC. Its protein product is CASSQERQGLNGYTF.